These 18 T cell receptor beta chains were all obtained from the same sample, sequenced in a study of shared clonotypes between healthy human individuals. Assay: immunoSEQ multiplex PCR; the TCRdb copy retains only in-frame clones and omits some. The sample includes fewer than 850,000 clones, 95% to 97% of them seen just once. It was CD45RO-negative cells, positively selected for CCR7, that made up naive CD8 cells, with terminally differentiated effector memory CD45RA+ cells excluded. The sample comprised naive CD8+ T cells sorted from blood. Every receptor here comes from a young man in good health.

Comments on this clone: Other DNA sequences in this sample translate to the same CDR3. V usage is TRBV6-5 and J usage is TRBJ2-1, with 11 nucleotides matching TRBD2. Germline CDR1 MNHEY, CDR2 SVGAGI. The V and J ends lost 6 bases and 7 bases, in that order; junction bases with no gene match: 8. There are 15 residues in the CDR3. In nucleotides, the CDR3 is TGTGCCAGCAGCCCTCTAGCGGGAGGATATAATGAGCAGTTCTTC. Translated: CASSPLAGGYNEQFF.

The V gene is TRBV15, the J gene TRBJ1-3; no clear D. Trimming left V 0 bases short and J 0 bases short, with 12 bases between. The CDR3 covers 17 residues. The germline V gene encodes CDR1 LNHNV and CDR2 YYDKDF (reference sequence). The chain's CDR3 is CATSRESRALSGNTIYF. CDR3 coding DNA: TGTGCCACCAGCAGAGAGTCGAGGGCCCTCTCTGGAAACACCATATATTTT.

The rearrangement uses TRBV13 and TRBJ1-2; D not resolved. Trimming cost V 5 bases and J 2 bases, with 9 bases left between them. CDR3 length equals 13 residues. CDR1 PRHDT and CDR2 FYEKMQ come from the germline V gene (reference sequence). CDR3 sequence: CASSPRRNYGYTF. The CDR3 coding sequence is TGTGCCAGCAGCCCCCGGAGGAACTATGGCTACACCTTC.

V gene TRBV10-3 combines with J gene TRBJ1-2; a weak D match, TRBD1 (5 bases). The germline CDR1 and CDR2 sequences are ENHRY and SYGVKD. The CDR3 loop spans 14 amino acids. Trimming shortened V by 2 bases and J by 4 bases, and 11 bases separated the two germline ends. CDR3 sequence (DNA): TGTGCCATCAGTGAGGGGGACGGATTCTATGGCTACACCTTC. This translates into CAISEGDGFYGYTF.

This clone has a single count. The genes are TRBV5-6 and TRBJ2-7; D is perhaps TRBD1 or TRBD2 (5 bases each). Trimming removed 0 bases at V and 2 bases at J, with 9 bases between. The CDR3 runs to 14 residues. CDR1 and CDR2 (germline): SGHDT, YYEEEE. This CDR3 reads CASSLAGAPYEQYF. The DNA of the CDR3 is TGTGCCAGCAGCTTGGCCGGGGCTCCCTACGAGCAGTACTTC.

V is TRBV2 and J is TRBJ2-5; 8 nucleotides align to TRBD2. This CDR3 comprises 12 residues. The V gene's germline CDR1 is SNHLY and CDR2 FYNNEI. The V gene end was trimmed by 6 bases and the J gene end by 5 bases; junction bases not matched to a gene: 2. The CDR3 loop reads CASRGLEETQYF. The CDR3 bases are TGTGCCAGCAGGGGACTAGAGGAGACCCAGTACTTC.

This chain links TRBV29-1 with TRBJ2-5; 7 bases fit TRBD1. The J segment lost 5 bases and the V segment lost 4 bases, leaving 4 bases of the junction unmatched. Per germline, CDR1 SQVTM and CDR2 ANQGSEA. The CDR3 has 12 amino acids. The CDR3: CSVVGQAETQYF. The CDR3 DNA is TGCAGCGTTGTCGGACAGGCGGAGACCCAGTACTTC.

The chain employs TRBV19 and TRBJ1-2; weak D call: TRBD1 (5 bases). This CDR3 region has 14 residues. The ends were cut back, 2 bases at V and 6 bases at J, with 13 bases in the middle. Looked up from germline, CDR1 is LNHDA and CDR2 is SQIVND (reference sequence). Written as DNA, the CDR3 is TGTGCCAGTAGTATATTTTTGACAGAGGATGGCTACACCTTC. It yields the protein CASSIFLTEDGYTF.

The chain joins TRBV7-9 to TRBJ2-7, with 8 nucleotides matching TRBD2. CDR1 and CDR2 from the germline V gene are SEHNR and FQNEAQ (reference sequence). CDR3 size: 19 residues. Unmatched junction bases numbered 20, after V lost 5 bases and J lost 2 bases. The CDR3 sequence is CASSAKTSAFSSPTYEQYF. The CDR3 coding sequence is TGTGCCAGCAGCGCAAAGACTAGCGCTTTCTCCTCCCCCACCTACGAGCAGTACTTC.

The J gene is TRBJ1-4, the V gene TRBV4-1, with 10 bases that match TRBD1. The ends lost 7 bases at V and 4 bases at J; junction bases unmatched: 9. Germline V gene data show CDR1 as MGHRA and CDR2 as YSYEKL. The CDR3 is made up of 16 amino acids. The CDR3 nucleotides are TGCGCCAGCATTGTTGGGACAGGGGCGGATAATGAAAAACTGTTTTTT. This gives the protein CASIVGTGADNEKLFF.

The V and J genes are TRBV7-2 and TRBJ2-2, with a possible D match to TRBD2 (5 bases). Trimming removed 3 bases from V and 10 bases from J, with 15 bases in between. This CDR3 region has 14 residues. Germline CDR1 reads SGHTA; CDR2 reads FQGNSA. The CDR3 loop is CASSLSGVGEELFF. DNA for the CDR3: TGTGCCAGCAGCTTGTCCGGGGTTGGTGAGGAGCTGTTTTTT.

The chain combines TRBV2 with TRBJ2-7; TRBD2 matches 8 bases. V shed 10 bases, J shed 2 bases, and the junction held 7 bases outside the gene matches. The CDR3 runs 13 residues. CDR1 and CDR2 from the germline V gene are SNHLY and FYNNEI. CDR3 in amino acids: CATSGSIPYEQYF. CDR3 coding DNA: TGTGCCACCAGCGGGAGCATCCCCTACGAGCAGTACTTC.

The V call is TRBV9, the J call TRBJ2-7; the D gene is possibly TRBD1 (6 bases). Germline V gene data show CDR1 as SGDLS and CDR2 as YYNGEE. V lost 2 bases to trimming and J lost 2 bases, with 11 bases between them. CDR3 size: 14 residues. The CDR3 sequence: CASSVDSSPYEQYF. The CDR3 coding sequence is TGTGCCAGCAGCGTGGACAGCTCGCCCTACGAGCAGTACTTC.

The chain combines TRBV5-6 with TRBJ2-1; D unclear. Germline V lookup: CDR1 SGHDT, CDR2 YYEEEE. Trimming cost V 0 bases and J 6 bases, with 10 bases left between them. The CDR3 is 14 residues long. Here the CDR3 reads CASSLGQLLNEQFF. Written as DNA, the CDR3 is TGTGCCAGCAGCTTGGGCCAGCTCCTCAATGAGCAGTTCTTC.

Points on this clone: Other DNA sequences of this sample code for an identical CDR3. The chain has TRBV4-1 and TRBJ2-3; D gene unclear. V lost 1 base, J lost 6 bases, and 8 bases lay in between. Germline loops: CDR1 MGHRA, CDR2 YSYEKL. The CDR3 length is 13 residues. The CDR3 sequence is CASSQVLRDTQYF. The CDR3 nucleotides are TGCGCCAGCAGCCAAGTCTTACGGGATACGCAGTATTTT.

The rearrangement uses TRBV5-1 and TRBJ2-1; 8 positions agree with TRBD1. The CDR3 has 13 residues. The germline V gene has CDR1 SGHRS and CDR2 YFSETQ. Trimming removed 4 bases from V and 8 bases from J; junction bases left unmatched: 5. Written as DNA, the CDR3 is TGCGCCAGCAGCCCGGGACAGGTCTATGAGCAGTTCTTC. Its protein product is CASSPGQVYEQFF.

The V and J genes are TRBV7-7 and TRBJ2-1; D might be TRBD2 (6 bases). The CDR3 is made up of 15 amino acids. Germline CDR1 reads SSHAT; CDR2 reads FNYEAQ (reference sequence). Trimming shortened V by 3 bases and J by 0 bases, and 9 bases separated the two germline ends. The CDR3 is CASSFRRASYNEQFF. DNA of the CDR3: TGTGCCAGCAGCTTCAGGAGGGCCTCCTACAATGAGCAGTTCTTC.

This chain links TRBV27 with TRBJ2-5; 9 nucleotides line up with TRBD1. CDR1 is MNHEY, CDR2 SMNVEV, per germline (reference sequence). Losses at the gene ends were 5 bases for V and 3 bases for J; bases not matched to a gene: 10. CDR3 length: 16 residues. CDR3 DNA sequence: TGTGCCAGCAGTCTCACCACAGGGGGCGCGGAAGAGACCCAGTACTTC. It specifies CASSLTTGGAEETQYF.